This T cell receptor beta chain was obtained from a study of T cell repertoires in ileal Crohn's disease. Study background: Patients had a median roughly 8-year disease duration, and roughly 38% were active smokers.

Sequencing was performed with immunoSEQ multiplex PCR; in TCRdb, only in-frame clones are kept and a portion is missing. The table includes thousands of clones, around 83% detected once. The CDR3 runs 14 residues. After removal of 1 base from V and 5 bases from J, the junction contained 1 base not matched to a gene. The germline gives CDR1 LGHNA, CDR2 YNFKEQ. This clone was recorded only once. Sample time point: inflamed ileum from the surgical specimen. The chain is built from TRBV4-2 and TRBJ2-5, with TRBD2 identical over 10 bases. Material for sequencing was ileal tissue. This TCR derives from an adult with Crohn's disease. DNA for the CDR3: TGTGCCAGCAGCCAAGGGACTAGCGGCGAGACCCAGTACTTC. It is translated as CASSQGTSGETQYF.